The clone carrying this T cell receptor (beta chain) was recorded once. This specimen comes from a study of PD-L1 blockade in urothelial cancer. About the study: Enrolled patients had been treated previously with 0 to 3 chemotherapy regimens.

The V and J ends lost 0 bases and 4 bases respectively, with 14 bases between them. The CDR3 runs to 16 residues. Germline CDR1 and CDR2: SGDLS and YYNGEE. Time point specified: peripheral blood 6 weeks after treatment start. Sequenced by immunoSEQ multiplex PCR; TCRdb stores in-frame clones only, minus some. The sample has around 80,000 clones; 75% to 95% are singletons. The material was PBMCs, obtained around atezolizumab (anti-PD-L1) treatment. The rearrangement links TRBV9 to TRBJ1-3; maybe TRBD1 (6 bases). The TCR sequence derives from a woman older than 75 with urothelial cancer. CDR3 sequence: CASSVVGGPSGNTIYF. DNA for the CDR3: TGTGCCAGCAGCGTAGTGGGGGGGCCTTCGGGAAACACCATATATTTT. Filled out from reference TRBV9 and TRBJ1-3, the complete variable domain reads DSGVTQTPKHLITATGQRVTLRCSPRSGDLSVYWYQQSLDQGLQFLIQYYNGEERAKGNILERFSAQQFPDLHSELNLSSLELGDSALYFCASSVVGGPSGNTIYFGEGSWLTVV.